The present entry profiles one T cell receptor beta chain with its context. Its antigen is unidentified. At the DNA level, this CDR3 is encoded by other sequences in the same sample as well. CDR3 length equals 16 residues. Germline V gene sequence: CDR1 SGHTA, CDR2 FQGNSA. V lost 6 bases to trimming and J lost 2 bases, with 18 bases between them. Patients had chemo-refractory metastatic non-small-cell lung cancer and received focal radiation plus CTLA-4 blockade that used ipilimumab. This entry comes from a study of radiotherapy plus CTLA-4 blockade in lung cancer. Overall study findings and caveats: Early shifts in blood T cell clones, with interferon-beta, reportedly predicted response best. Tumor-origin TCR clones grew in blood after radiotherapy plus ipilimumab.

Clones were sequenced by immunoSEQ multiplex PCR, and TCRdb holds only the in-frame ones, with some missing. Among tens of thousands of clones listed, approximately 80% were seen once. The sequencing used peripheral blood, collected from a patient treated with radiotherapy plus ipilimumab. The clonotype was recovered from a human donor with non-small cell lung cancer that progressed on radiotherapy plus ipilimumab. The J gene is TRBJ2-3, the V gene TRBV7-2; no firm D call. CDR3 nucleotide sequence: TGTGCCAGCAGTCTTCCAGGTCCTCGTCACACAGATACGCAGTATTTT. It specifies CASSLPGPRHTDTQYF. The complete variable domain, with remaining parts taken from reference TRBV7-2 and TRBJ2-3, reads GAGVSQSPSNKVTEKGKDVELRCDPISGHTALYWYRQSLGQGLEFLIYFQGNSAPDKSGLPSDRFSAERTGGSVSTLTIQRTQQEDSAVYLCASSLPGPRHTDTQYFGPGTRLTVL.